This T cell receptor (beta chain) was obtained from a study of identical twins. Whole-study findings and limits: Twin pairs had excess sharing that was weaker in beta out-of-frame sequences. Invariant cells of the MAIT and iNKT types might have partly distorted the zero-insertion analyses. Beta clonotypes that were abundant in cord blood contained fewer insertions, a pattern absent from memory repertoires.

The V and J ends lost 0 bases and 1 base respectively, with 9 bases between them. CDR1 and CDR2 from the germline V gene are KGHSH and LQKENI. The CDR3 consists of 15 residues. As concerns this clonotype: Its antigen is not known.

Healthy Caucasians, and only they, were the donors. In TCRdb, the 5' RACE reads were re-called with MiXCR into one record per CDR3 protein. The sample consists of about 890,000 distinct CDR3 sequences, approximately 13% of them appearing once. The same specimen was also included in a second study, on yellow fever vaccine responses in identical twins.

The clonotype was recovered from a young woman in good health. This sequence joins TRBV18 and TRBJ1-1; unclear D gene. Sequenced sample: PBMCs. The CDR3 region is CASSPPVRGNTEAFF. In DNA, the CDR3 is TGTGCCAGCTCACCACCGGTGAGAGGGAACACTGAAGCTTTCTTT.